The clone carrying this TCR beta chain has more than one count but fewer than ten. What it recognizes is unknown. The data stem from a study of glioma-infiltrating T cells after dendritic cell vaccination. As for the study in general: Treatment, given 2003 to 2012, was autologous tumor lysate-pulsed dendritic cell vaccination. Whole-study results and caveats: TCR clonality showed no direct relationship with survival.

Time point given: after dendritic cell vaccination, including at tumor progression/relapse. Fresh-frozen tumor tissue and more than two years of survival data were available for all. The immunoSEQ assay amplified TCRB CDR3 from up to roughly 2 ug DNA. Generated by immunoSEQ multiplex PCR, the TCRdb table keeps only in-frame clones and is missing some. The table lists 50,000 to 60,000 clones, around 83% of them singletons. CDR3 length equals 17 residues. CDR1 is SGHRS, CDR2 YFSETQ, per germline. V shed 0 bases and J shed 2 bases, with 17 bases lying between them. This chain joins TRBV5-1 and TRBJ2-5; the D gene is possibly TRBD2 (5 bases). The starting material was blood, obtained after dendritic cell vaccination. This sequence was found in a human donor with glioblastoma. CDR3 region: CASSLVGTGEGQETQYF. The CDR3 nucleotides read TGCGCCAGCAGCTTGGTGGGCACTGGCGAGGGACAAGAGACCCAGTACTTC.